These 14 T cell receptor beta chains originate from one sample sequenced in a study of cytomegalovirus exposure and HLA in healthy donors. It was with 60 Vbeta and 13 Jbeta primers that the PCR ran. Using immunoSEQ multiplex PCR, the repertoire was profiled, and TCRdb retains in-frame clones only, with some absent. The sample consists of about 160,000 clones, 80% of them appearing once. Specimen: PBMCs. The source of these receptors is a man aged 25 to 45 in good health and CMV-seronegative.

The chain employs TRBV14 and TRBJ1-2, with D unresolved. CDR1 SGHDN and CDR2 FVKESK come from the germline V gene. CDR3 length: 13 amino acids. The V and J ends lost 0 bases and 4 bases respectively, with 6 bases between them. The CDR3 loop is CASSQDLSYGYTF. The CDR3 bases are TGTGCCAGCAGCCAAGATCTGAGCTATGGCTACACCTTC.

The rearrangement joins TRBV9 to TRBJ1-3; the match to TRBD1 covers 7 bases. V lost 2 bases and J lost 8; bases outside the gene matches: 4. This CDR3 is built from 13 residues. Looked up from germline, CDR1 is SGDLS and CDR2 is YYNGEE. CDR3 residues: CASSVGTVDTIYF. CDR3 coding DNA: TGTGCCAGCAGCGTCGGGACAGTCGACACCATATATTTT. The full variable domain, its missing parts supplied by reference TRBV9 and TRBJ1-3, is DSGVTQTPKHLITATGQRVTLRCSPRSGDLSVYWYQQSLDQGLQFLIQYYNGEERAKGNILERFSAQQFPDLHSELNLSSLELGDSALYFCASSVGTVDTIYFGEGSWLTVV.

This sequence joins TRBV19 and TRBJ1-5; maybe TRBD1 (5 bases). Germline CDR1 and CDR2: LNHDA and SQIVND (reference sequence). The CDR3 sequence is 15 residues long. The V gene lost 0 bases and the J gene lost 7 bases, with 13 bases spanning the gap. CDR3 sequence reads: CASSIDRGKRQPQHF. The DNA for the CDR3 is TGTGCCAGTAGTATAGATCGGGGGAAGCGGCAGCCCCAGCATTTT.

This clone was recorded only once. The V call is TRBV7-9, the J call TRBJ1-1; D is unclear. Looked up from germline, CDR1 is SEHNR and CDR2 is FQNEAQ (reference sequence). The CDR3 totals 15 residues. Trimming cost V 1 base and J 0 bases, with 9 bases left between them. The CDR3: CASSLEGDLNTEAFF. The CDR3 region has the DNA TGTGCCAGCAGCTTAGAGGGAGATCTGAACACTGAAGCTTTCTTT. The full variable domain, with the rest looked up from reference TRBV7-9 and TRBJ1-1, is DTGVSQNPRHKITKRGQNVTFRCDPISEHNRLYWYRQTLGQGPEFLTYFQNEAQLEKSRLLSDRFSAERPKGSFSTLEIQRTEQGDSAMYLCASSLEGDLNTEAFFGQGTRLTVV.

The chain uses TRBV19 and TRBJ2-7; maybe TRBD1 (5 bases). V was shortened by 4 bases and J by 3 bases, with 19 bases between the two germline ends. The length of the CDR3 is 16 residues. Germline-derived CDR1 and CDR2 are LNHDA and SQIVND (reference sequence). As DNA, the CDR3 is TGTGCCAGTAGTAATTCCCTACAGGTTAGTTTCTACGAGCAGTACTTC. Its protein is CASSNSLQVSFYEQYF.

This chain links TRBV5-1 with TRBJ2-7; D is perhaps TRBD1 (6 bases). The CDR3 covers 14 residues. The germline CDR1 and CDR2 sequences are SGHRS and YFSETQ. The V and J ends lost 3 bases and 6 bases respectively, with 16 bases between them. This chain's CDR3 is CASSSGQSLGEQYF. The CDR3 nucleotides read TGCGCCAGCAGCTCAGGACAGTCTTTGGGCGAGCAGTACTTC. Looking up the rest from reference TRBV5-1 and TRBJ2-7 gives the full variable domain: KAGVTQTPRYLIKTRGQQVTLSCSPISGHRSVSWYQQTPGQGLQFLFEYFSETQRNKGNFPGRFSGRQFSNSRSEMNVSTLELGDSALYLCASSSGQSLGEQYFGPGTRLTVT.

This clone was observed a single time. The genes are TRBV7-9 and TRBJ2-3, with D possibly TRBD2 on 6 matching bases. CDR1 and CDR2 (germline): SEHNR, FQNEAQ (reference sequence). This CDR3 is 15 amino acids long. Trimming took off 1 base at V and 7 bases at J, with 15 bases between the two ends. CDR3 protein: CASSLVMAGLHTQYF. CDR3 sequence (DNA): TGTGCCAGCAGCTTAGTGATGGCGGGGTTACATACGCAGTATTTT.

The table lists this clone with a few counts. CDR3 protein: CASSILVWDRMNNYGYTF. In DNA, the CDR3 is TGTGCCAGTAGTATTTTGGTTTGGGACAGGATGAACAACTATGGCTACACCTTC. The chain employs TRBV19 and TRBJ1-2, with 8 bases lining up with TRBD1. Germline CDR1 and CDR2: LNHDA and SQIVND (reference sequence). The CDR3 sequence is 18 residues long. The J segment lost 2 bases and the V segment lost 3 bases, leaving 14 bases of the junction unmatched.

The CDR3: CASSLAGGRETQYF. CDR3 in DNA: TGCGCCAGCAGCTTGGCCGGGGGGAGAGAGACCCAGTACTTC. The V gene is TRBV5-1, the J gene TRBJ2-5; 7 nucleotides match TRBD2. Germline-derived CDR1 and CDR2 are SGHRS and YFSETQ. Trimming cost V 0 bases and J 4 bases; bases outside gene matches: 3. This CDR3 has 14 amino acids.

This clone came up a few times. V gene TRBV18 combines with J gene TRBJ2-5; the D gene is possibly TRBD2 (7 bases). The CDR3 is 14 amino acids. Germline V gene sequence: CDR1 KGHSH, CDR2 LQKENI. V was pared by 0 bases and J by 4 bases, with 9 bases between. The CDR3 spells CASSPPGGAETQYF. CDR3 nucleotide sequence: TGTGCCAGCTCACCACCGGGGGGGGCAGAGACCCAGTACTTC.

This clone appeared once. The genes are TRBV19 and TRBJ1-1; D ambiguous. The CDR3 loop spans 13 amino acids. V was pared by 5 bases and J by 2 bases, with 9 bases between. The V gene's germline CDR1 is LNHDA and CDR2 SQIVND (reference sequence). This chain's CDR3 is CASSQVINTEAFF. CDR3 bases: TGTGCCAGTAGTCAGGTTATCAACACTGAAGCTTTCTTT.

J is TRBJ2-6 and V is TRBV28; 7 nucleotides line up with TRBD2. Germline lookup yields CDR1 MDHEN and CDR2 SYDVKM. The J segment lost 4 bases and the V segment lost 10 bases, leaving 10 bases of the junction unmatched. This CDR3 contains 15 residues. The CDR3 region is CATESGVGGANVLTF. The CDR3 bases are TGTGCCACAGAAAGCGGGGTAGGGGGGGCCAACGTCCTGACTTTC.

Points on this clone: One end of the junction is discordant with germline, which a read error may explain. This sequence joins TRBV7-7 and TRBJ2-7; the match to TRBD2 covers 10 bases. From germline, CDR1 is SSHAT and CDR2 FNYEAQ (reference sequence). The CDR3 has 15 residues. CDR3 DNA: TGTGCTAGCAGCTCCGGACTAGCGGACTCCTACGAGCAGTACTTC. Translating gives CASSSGLADSYEQYF.

V usage is TRBV19 and J usage is TRBJ2-1; 13 positions agree with TRBD2. The CDR3 covers 17 residues. Germline V gene data show CDR1 as LNHDA and CDR2 as SQIVND (reference sequence). The V gene end was trimmed by 3 bases and the J gene end by 4 bases; junction bases not matched to a gene: 6. The CDR3 DNA reads TGTGCCAGTAGTATGGGGGGACTAGCGGGACTGTACAATGAGCAGTTCTTC. Its protein product is CASSMGGLAGLYNEQFF.